In its sample, the clone carrying this T cell receptor (beta chain) was seen a few times. What it binds is not known. The sample is drawn from a study of post-analysis software for immune sequencing data. Study-level results: TRBV segments more frequent in patients than in controls numbered several and included TRBV5-6, TRBV5-1 and TRBV20-1.

Unique molecular identifiers featured in each of the TCR beta cDNA libraries. MiXCR, run by TCRdb on the PCR reads, gives a single entry per CDR3 protein. The sample holds 750,000 to 950,000 distinct CDR3 sequences, about 53% seen once. Trimming stripped 8 bases from V and 1 base from J, with 26 bases between. This CDR3 is built from 18 residues. Sequencing used blood. The receptor's source is a girl aged 5-17 years with multiple sclerosis. The chain joins TRBV12-3 or TRBV12-4 to TRBJ2-5, with D possibly being TRBD1 or TRBD2 (5 bases each). This chain's CDR3 is CASSRGQGARLFQETQYF. The CDR3 DNA is TGTGCCAGCTCCCGAGGGCAGGGTGCCCGACTATTCCAAGAGACCCAGTACTTC.